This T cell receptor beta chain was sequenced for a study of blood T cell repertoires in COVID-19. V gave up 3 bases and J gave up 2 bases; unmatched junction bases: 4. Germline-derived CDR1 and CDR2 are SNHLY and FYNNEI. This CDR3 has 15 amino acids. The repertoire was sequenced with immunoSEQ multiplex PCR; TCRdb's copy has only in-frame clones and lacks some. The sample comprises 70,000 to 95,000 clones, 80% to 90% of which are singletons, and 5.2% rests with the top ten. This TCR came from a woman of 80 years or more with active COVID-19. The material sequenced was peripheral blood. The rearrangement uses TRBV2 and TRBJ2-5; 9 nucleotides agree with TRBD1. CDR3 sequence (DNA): TGTGCCAGCAGTGATCTGGGACAGGGACAAGAGACCCAGTACTTC. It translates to CASSDLGQGQETQYF.